This is a list of T cell receptor beta chains from one sample in a study of CXCR3-negative and CXCR3-positive naive CD8 T cells. TCRdb reprocessed the 5' RACE reads and stores each CDR3 protein as one record, lacking DNA. This sample contains roughly 110,000 distinct CDR3 sequences. The sample comprised naive CXCR3+ CD8+ T cells from blood. These TCRs come from a human donor in good health. Some clones in this sample may be carry-over from other donors' samples. The CDR3 runs from the conserved cysteine through the conserved F or W. Each record gives: J gene, V gene, CDR3 protein.

j_gene: TRBJ2-1
v_gene: TRBV9
CDR3aa: CASSVGGRAYNEQFF

j_gene: TRBJ2-1
v_gene: TRBV10-2
CDR3aa: CASNRAGESYNEQFF

j_gene: TRBJ1-1
v_gene: TRBV6-2/TRBV6-3
CDR3aa: CASSPSGSTEAFF

j_gene: TRBJ1-2
v_gene: TRBV19
CDR3aa: CASSFTGPSDYTF

j_gene: TRBJ2-1
v_gene: TRBV6-4
CDR3aa: CTSSEEPNNEQFF

j_gene: TRBJ2-7
v_gene: TRBV20-1
CDR3aa: CSARDGLSYEQYF

j_gene: TRBJ2-7
v_gene: TRBV7-2
CDR3aa: CASSLGPSGTSEYEQYF

j_gene: TRBJ1-5
v_gene: TRBV6-5
CDR3aa: CASSPLGNQPQHF

j_gene: TRBJ1-1
v_gene: TRBV5-1
CDR3aa: CASSDGQGRATEAFF

j_gene: TRBJ2-7
v_gene: TRBV29-1
CDR3aa: CSVETAASYEQYF

j_gene: TRBJ1-2
v_gene: TRBV16
CDR3aa: CASSPSRWERGYTF

j_gene: TRBJ1-4
v_gene: TRBV7-9
CDR3aa: CASSPTLNEKLFF

j_gene: TRBJ2-7
v_gene: TRBV20-1
CDR3aa: CSALGPFGDEQYF

j_gene: TRBJ2-1
v_gene: TRBV29-1
CDR3aa: CSVEGLAGGYNEQFF

j_gene: TRBJ2-3
v_gene: TRBV29-1
CDR3aa: CSVDQAGQGADTQYF

j_gene: TRBJ1-1
v_gene: TRBV6-5
CDR3aa: CASSYFSGAEAFF

j_gene: TRBJ1-1
v_gene: TRBV29-1
CDR3aa: CSGLLGQTNTEAFF

j_gene: TRBJ2-3
v_gene: TRBV23-1
CDR3aa: CASSQPGPPSGDTQYF

j_gene: TRBJ2-3
v_gene: TRBV7-2
CDR3aa: CASSLRLAAITDTQYF

j_gene: TRBJ2-7
v_gene: TRBV5-1
CDR3aa: CASSLASSGSYEQYF

j_gene: TRBJ2-7
v_gene: TRBV29-1
CDR3aa: CSVEDGPDRAYEQYF

j_gene: TRBJ2-1
v_gene: TRBV5-4
CDR3aa: CASSLEASGHNEQFF

j_gene: TRBJ2-3
v_gene: TRBV12-3/TRBV12-4
CDR3aa: CASSLAGGFADTQYF

j_gene: TRBJ1-5
v_gene: TRBV6-5
CDR3aa: CASSSSDGQPQHF

j_gene: TRBJ2-3
v_gene: TRBV19
CDR3aa: CASSISGDSTDTQYF

j_gene: TRBJ2-1
v_gene: TRBV7-9
CDR3aa: CASSRDWNEQFF

j_gene: TRBJ1-4
v_gene: TRBV12-3/TRBV12-4
CDR3aa: CAIAEGNNEKLFF